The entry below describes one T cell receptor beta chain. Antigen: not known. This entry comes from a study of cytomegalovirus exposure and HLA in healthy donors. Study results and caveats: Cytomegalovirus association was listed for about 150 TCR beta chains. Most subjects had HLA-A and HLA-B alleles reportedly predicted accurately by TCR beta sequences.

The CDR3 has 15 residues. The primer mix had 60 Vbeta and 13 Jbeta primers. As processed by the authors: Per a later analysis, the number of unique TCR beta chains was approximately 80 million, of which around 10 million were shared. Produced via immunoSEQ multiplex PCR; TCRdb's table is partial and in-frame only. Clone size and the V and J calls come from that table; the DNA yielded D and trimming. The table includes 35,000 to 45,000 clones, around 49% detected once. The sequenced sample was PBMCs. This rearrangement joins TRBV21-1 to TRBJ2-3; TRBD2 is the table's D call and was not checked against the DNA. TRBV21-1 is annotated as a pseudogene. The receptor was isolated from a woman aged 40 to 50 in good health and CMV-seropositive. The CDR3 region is CASRRTSGITDTQYF. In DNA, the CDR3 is TGTGCCAGCAGGAGGACTAGCGGGATCACAGATACGCAGTATTTT.